This TCR beta chain was documented in a study of STAT3 mutations in large granular lymphocyte leukemia. Study-level background: Roughly half of the longitudinally sequenced T-LGLL patients carried detectable canonical activating STAT3 mutations.

Study-wide points: In T-cell large granular lymphocyte leukemia, about half of patients showed multiple immunodominant subclonotypes.

Only one count was recorded for this clone. Its antigen is currently unknown. The CDR3 runs to 19 residues. The J segment lost 0 bases and the V segment lost 0 bases, leaving 8 bases of the junction unmatched. Germline values: CDR1 SGHRS, CDR2 YFSETQ. The protocol was immunoSEQ multiplex PCR, while the TCRdb copy is restricted to in-frame clones and leaves out a portion. This table has approximately 7,800 clones, around 92% appearing once. The specimen sequenced was peripheral blood mononuclear cells. The source of this sequence is a man aged 45-65 years with T-cell large granular lymphocyte leukemia. Some clones in this sample may be carry-over from other donors' samples. The rearrangement uses TRBV5-1 and TRBJ2-2; 10 bases line up with TRBD2. The CDR3 sequence: CASSLAPGLALANTGELFF. CDR3 in DNA: TGCGCCAGCAGCTTGGCCCCGGGACTAGCGCTAGCGAACACCGGGGAGCTGTTTTTT.